A selection of T cell receptor beta chains follows, all from one sample in a study of spatial heterogeneity in lung cancer. MiXCR, applied by TCRdb to the 5' RACE reads, yields one record per CDR3 protein. This table has roughly 36,000 distinct CDR3 sequences, roughly 6% appearing once. Sequences were derived from PBMCs, sampled at surgery. The receptors were gathered from a male donor with early-stage non-small cell lung cancer. The CDR3 runs from the conserved cysteine through the conserved F or W. D genes are given only for firm matches. Part of the rows lack a size; the others show once, few, many or a class for expanded clones.

CDR3 DNA	CDR3 protein	clone size	D gene	V gene	J gene
TGTGCCAGCAGTGTAGGGGGCCCCTACGAGCAGTACTTC	CASSVGGPYEQYF	many	TRBD1	TRBV2	TRBJ2-7
TGTGCCAGCAGCTTACGGCTAGCGGGGGGTGGTAGCACAGATACGCAGTATTTT	CASSLRLAGGGSTDTQYF	few	TRBD2	TRBV7-2	TRBJ2-3
TGTGCCAGCACCAGCTGGGGAGGGACGCCCCTCCACTTT	CASTSWGGTPLHF	many	NA	TRBV2	TRBJ1-6
TGTGCCTGGAGTGTAGACCACGAGCAGTACTTC	CAWSVDHEQYF	NA	NA	TRBV30	TRBJ2-7
TGCGCCAGCAGCCTTGGGACCCCCACAGATACGCAGTATTTT	CASSLGTPTDTQYF	many	NA	TRBV5-1	TRBJ2-3
TGTGCCACCCGCGACGCGGGGGGGGAGACCCAGTACTTC	CATRDAGGETQYF	NA	TRBD2	TRBV28	TRBJ2-5
TGTGCCACCCCACTGAGTACTGCCTACGAGCAGTACTTC	CATPLSTAYEQYF	NA	NA	TRBV24-1	TRBJ2-7
TGTGCCAGCAGTCCCGGGGGGATCAATGAGCAGTTCTTC	CASSPGGINEQFF	many	TRBD2	TRBV27	TRBJ2-1
TGTGCCAGCAGTGGACTAGCGGGGACCACAGATACGCAGTATTTT	CASSGLAGTTDTQYF	many	TRBD2	TRBV6-4	TRBJ2-3
TGCGCCAGCAGAGGTTACAGGGCCGAGCAGTACTTC	CASRGYRAEQYF	many	NA	TRBV10-2	TRBJ2-7
TGTGCCAGCAGCGCCACCGACCCGCGGACAGGGGGCTTTTGGAGGAACACTGAAGCTTTCTTT	CASSATDPRTGGFWRNTEAFF	many	TRBD1	TRBV9	TRBJ1-1
TGCGCCAGCAGCCAAGTTCTAGCTCTAGCCAAAAACATTCAGTACTTC	CASSQVLALAKNIQYF	NA	NA	TRBV4-1	TRBJ2-4
TGCAGTGCTAGCCCCAGGGAGGGTCTAGGGGCTGAAGCTTTCTTT	CSASPREGLGAEAFF	few	NA	TRBV20-1	TRBJ1-1
TGCAGTGCTAGCCTTGGGGGAATCACTGAAGCTTTCTTT	CSASLGGITEAFF	NA	NA	TRBV20-1	TRBJ1-1
TGTGCCAGCAGCTTAGTGGCTAGCGGGGCTTACAATGAGCAGTTCTTC	CASSLVASGAYNEQFF	many	TRBD2	TRBV7-9	TRBJ2-1
TGTGCCAGCAGTAGACGCGGGCCTAACCCCTACGAGCAGTACTTC	CASSRRGPNPYEQYF	many	NA	TRBV6-2/TRBV6-3	TRBJ2-7
TGTGCCAGCAGCTTAGAAGGGGCGTCTGGGGCCAACGTCCTGACTTTC	CASSLEGASGANVLTF	few	NA	TRBV7-9	TRBJ2-6
TGTGCCATCAGTAGCCCTCGGACAGGGAGGGCTTTC	CAISSPRTGRAF	NA	TRBD1	TRBV10-3	TRBJ1-2
NA	CASTSSWAGGSF	many	NA	TRBV28	TRBJ1-1
TGTGCCAGCAGTGAAAGGAGAGGACAGGGTCCCTACGAGCAGTACTTC	CASSERRGQGPYEQYF	many	TRBD1	TRBV2	TRBJ2-7
TGCAGTGCTAGAAAGGGGGTACGAGGGGATGAGCAGTTCTTC	CSARKGVRGDEQFF	NA	NA	TRBV20-1	TRBJ2-1
TGCAGTGCTAGAGATAACAGTTATAATTCACCCCTCCACTTT	CSARDNSYNSPLHF	few	NA	TRBV20-1	TRBJ1-6
TGCAGTGCTGTACACGGGGCCAAAAACATTCAGTACTTC	CSAVHGAKNIQYF	many	NA	TRBV20-1	TRBJ2-4
TGCAGCGTTGAAGGGGGACAGGGGGCAGTCGCTGGAACAGATACGCAGTATTTT	CSVEGGQGAVAGTDTQYF	many	TRBD1	TRBV29-1	TRBJ2-3
TGCGCCAGCAGCTTAACAGGGGGCCGGAACACTGAAGCTTTCTTT	CASSLTGGRNTEAFF	many	TRBD1	TRBV5-1	TRBJ1-1
TGTGCCAGCAGTGTGACAGGGGTGGACGAAAAACTGTTTTTT	CASSVTGVDEKLFF	many	TRBD1	TRBV5-6	TRBJ1-4
TGTGCCAGCAGGACAGGGGTCCAAACCGGGGAGCTGTTTTTT	CASRTGVQTGELFF	few	TRBD1	TRBV12-3/TRBV12-4	TRBJ2-2
TGTGCCAGCAGAACAGGAGCTGGCATGGGTGAAAAACTGTTTTTT	CASRTGAGMGEKLFF	many	NA	TRBV27	TRBJ1-4
TGCAGCGCTTCCGACATTTCGAACACTGAAGCTTTCTTT	CSASDISNTEAFF	few	NA	TRBV20-1	TRBJ1-1
TGTGCCAGCAGCTTAATTAAGTGGACAGCGAACACTGAAGCTTTCTTT	CASSLIKWTANTEAFF	many	NA	TRBV13	TRBJ1-1
TGTGCCGGGGGGGGCAGGAGCTCCTATAATTCACCCCTCCACTTT	CAGGGRSSYNSPLHF	many	NA	TRBV5-8	TRBJ1-6
TGTGCCAGCAGTCAGGGACAGGCCCGCGAGCAGTACTTC	CASSQGQAREQYF	many	TRBD1	TRBV12-3/TRBV12-4	TRBJ2-7
TGTGCCAGCAGCCAGACAGGGGAAATCGGGGAGCTGTTTTTT	CASSQTGEIGELFF	NA	TRBD1	TRBV6-2/TRBV6-3	TRBJ2-2